Included here is one TCR beta chain sequence, with context. This record belongs to a study of blood T cell repertoires in COVID-19. Whole-study context: The samples span acute and convalescent COVID-19 from the United States, Italy and Spain.

The V gene's germline CDR1 is LGHNA and CDR2 YNFKEQ. The V gene end was trimmed by 0 bases and the J gene end by 12 bases; junction bases not matched to a gene: 10. This CDR3 contains 16 residues. In the original analysis: Researchers report that nucleated cell counts were estimated from reference gene primer amplification. The data were produced by immunoSEQ multiplex PCR, yet TCRdb's version contains in-frame clones alone and is incomplete. V and J calls plus clone size are reproduced from that table; the DNA served to infer D and trimming. The table lists about 98,000 clones, about 81% of them singletons, with 24% in the top ten.

The clonotype originates from a man between 70 and 80 years old with acute or convalescent COVID-19. Input material: peripheral blood. The chain uses TRBV4-2 and TRBJ2-7; 14 bases fit TRBD2. The CDR3 is CASSQDGTSGSSARYF. CDR3 coding DNA: TGTGCCAGCAGCCAAGATGGGACTAGCGGGAGTAGCGCTCGGTACTTC.